These T cell receptor beta chains were read from a single sample in a study of T cell responses to AZD1222 COVID-19 vaccine. Clones were read by immunoSEQ multiplex PCR, and TCRdb kept only the in-frame ones, dropping some. The sample holds around 78,000 clones, around 90% seen once. The source material was peripheral blood, sampled 28 days after the second AZD1222 dose. The source of these receptors is an adult who received the AZD1222 COVID-19 vaccine. The CDR3 runs from the conserved cysteine through the conserved F or W. Fields, in order: V gene, clone size, D gene, J gene, CDR3 DNA, CDR3 protein. D genes are given only for firm matches. Size tells how often a clone was seen (once, few, many) or the class of an expanded clone, and some rows leave it out.

v_call: TRBV24-1
clone_size: once
d_call: NA
j_call: TRBJ1-1
cdr3_nt: TGTGCCACCAGTGGGGCGCAGGGTGGCACTGAAGCTTTCTTT
cdr3_aa: CATSGAQGGTEAFF

v_call: TRBV6-2/TRBV6-3
clone_size: NA
d_call: TRBD1
j_call: TRBJ2-1
cdr3_nt: TGTGCCAGCAGTTCGACAGGGGGCGCCTACAATGAGCAGTTCTTC
cdr3_aa: CASSSTGGAYNEQFF

v_call: TRBV28
clone_size: NA
d_call: NA
j_call: TRBJ2-7
cdr3_nt: TGTGCCAGCAGTTTGGACAGCCTCACCTACGAGCAGTACTTC
cdr3_aa: CASSLDSLTYEQYF

v_call: TRBV5-4
clone_size: once
d_call: TRBD2
j_call: TRBJ2-2
cdr3_nt: TGTGCCAGCAGCTTGGCCAAGCGGGGAAACACCGGGGAGCTGTTTTTT
cdr3_aa: CASSLAKRGNTGELFF

v_call: TRBV2
clone_size: NA
d_call: NA
j_call: TRBJ1-2
cdr3_nt: TGTGCCAGCTCTGGGGATTATGGCTACACCTTC
cdr3_aa: CASSGDYGYTF

v_call: TRBV9
clone_size: NA
d_call: NA
j_call: TRBJ1-4
cdr3_nt: TGTGCCAGCAGCGTAGATCCGGGACCAACTAATGAAAAACTGTTTTTT
cdr3_aa: CASSVDPGPTNEKLFF

v_call: TRBV7-2
clone_size: once
d_call: NA
j_call: TRBJ1-5
cdr3_nt: TGTGCCAGCAGCTTACAGAGCAATCAGCCCCAGCATTTT
cdr3_aa: CASSLQSNQPQHF

v_call: TRBV19
clone_size: NA
d_call: TRBD1
j_call: TRBJ1-2
cdr3_nt: TGTGCCAGTAGGAGGACAGGGGAGGTGAATGGCTACACCTTC
cdr3_aa: CASRRTGEVNGYTF

v_call: TRBV4-3
clone_size: NA
d_call: NA
j_call: TRBJ1-4
cdr3_nt: TGCGCCAGCAGCCAAGATGGTCCAGAAAAACTGTTTTTT
cdr3_aa: CASSQDGPEKLFF

v_call: TRBV6-6
clone_size: NA
d_call: NA
j_call: TRBJ2-2
cdr3_nt: TGTGCCAGCACCCTTTCTGCGGGGCGGGGGGAGCTGTTTTTT
cdr3_aa: CASTLSAGRGELFF

v_call: TRBV7-9
clone_size: few
d_call: TRBD1
j_call: TRBJ1-5
cdr3_nt: TGTGCCAGCAGCTTGACCGGGACAGGGAACAATCAGCCCCAGCATTTT
cdr3_aa: CASSLTGTGNNQPQHF

v_call: TRBV5-1
clone_size: NA
d_call: NA
j_call: TRBJ1-5
cdr3_nt: TGCGCCAGCAGCCCGGACGGCAATCAGCCCCAGCATTTT
cdr3_aa: CASSPDGNQPQHF

v_call: TRBV5-1
clone_size: NA
d_call: NA
j_call: TRBJ2-7
cdr3_nt: TGCGCCAGCAGCTTGATAACTAGTTCCTACGAGCAGTACTTC
cdr3_aa: CASSLITSSYEQYF

v_call: TRBV6-5
clone_size: NA
d_call: TRBD1
j_call: TRBJ1-1
cdr3_nt: TGTGCCAGCAGGGTGGACAGGGACACTGAAGCTTTCTTT
cdr3_aa: CASRVDRDTEAFF

v_call: TRBV6-5
clone_size: NA
d_call: NA
j_call: TRBJ1-6
cdr3_nt: TGTGCCAGCAGTTACTCGAAGCAAACTATTTCACCCCTCCACTTT
cdr3_aa: CASSYSKQTISPLHF

v_call: TRBV3-1/TRBV3-2
clone_size: NA
d_call: TRBD1
j_call: TRBJ1-4
cdr3_nt: TGTGCCAGCACCTACAGGGGGCCGGGGGAAAAACTGTTTTTT
cdr3_aa: CASTYRGPGEKLFF